This TCR beta chain is from a study of spatial heterogeneity in lung cancer. Across the study: Compared with alpha-chain sequences, beta-chain sequences were consistently detected in greater numbers. Study-level results: The appearance of ubiquitous expanded tumor TCRs in blood was greater at resection than follow-up.

There are many counts of this clonotype. The antigen is not known. Trimming pared 1 base from V and 6 bases from J, leaving 7 bases between. CDR3 length equals 12 residues. From germline, CDR1 is LGHDT and CDR2 YNNKEL (reference sequence). Stated time point: sample taken at primary tumor resection. About 73 TRACERx patients with early, untreated non-small cell lung cancer donated samples. The input material, whole RNA from tumor, nontumor lung or frozen PBMC, was sequenced unsorted. TCRdb passed the 5' RACE reads through MiXCR, listing each CDR3 protein once. The sample shows 45,000 to 55,000 distinct CDR3 sequences, roughly 5.2% of them seen only once.

This sequence originates from a male donor with early-stage non-small cell lung cancer. This sequence joins TRBV3-1 and TRBJ2-7; D is unclear. Sequencing was performed on PBMCs, taken at surgery. The CDR3 region is CASSQGVGEQYF. For the CDR3, the DNA is TGTGCCAGCAGCCAAGGGGTGGGCGAGCAGTACTTC.